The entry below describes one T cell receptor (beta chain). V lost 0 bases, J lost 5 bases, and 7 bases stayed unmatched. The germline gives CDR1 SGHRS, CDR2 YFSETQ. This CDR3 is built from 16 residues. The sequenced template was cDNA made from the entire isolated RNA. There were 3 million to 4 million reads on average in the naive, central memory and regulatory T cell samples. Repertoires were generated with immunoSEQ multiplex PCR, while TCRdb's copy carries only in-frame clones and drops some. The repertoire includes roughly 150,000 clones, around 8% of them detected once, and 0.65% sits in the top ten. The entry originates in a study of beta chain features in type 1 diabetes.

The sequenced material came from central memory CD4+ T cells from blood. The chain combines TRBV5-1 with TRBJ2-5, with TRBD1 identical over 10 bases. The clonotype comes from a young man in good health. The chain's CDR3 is CASSLEGQGRVETQYF. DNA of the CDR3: TGCGCCAGCAGCTTGGAGGGACAGGGGAGAGTGGAGACCCAGTACTTC.